This T cell receptor (beta chain) was obtained from a study of T cells in localized non-small cell lung cancer. The V gene lost 0 bases and the J gene lost 0 bases, with 4 bases spanning the gap. Germline CDR1 is SGDLS and CDR2 is YYNGEE. CDR3 length equals 14 residues. Study-level points and caveats: Of the top 100 tumor clones, median roughly 55 were in adjacent lung, 25 to 35 among its top 100. Higher blood T cell density went with longer overall survival. Of the tissues analyzed, uninvolved adjacent lung showed maximal T cell clonality, greater than tumor.

Produced via immunoSEQ multiplex PCR; TCRdb's table is partial and in-frame only. The data show some 25,000 clones, under 95% seen once. Of note for this clone: The antigen remains unidentified.

This clonotype originated in a man aged 40 to 70 with stage III squamous cell lung carcinoma. The chain links TRBV9 to TRBJ1-3, with D unresolved. The specimen comprised peripheral blood, sampled before any cancer treatment. CDR3 nucleotides: TGTGCCAGCAGCGTAGAACCCTCTGGAAACACCATATATTTT. Translation: CASSVEPSGNTIYF.